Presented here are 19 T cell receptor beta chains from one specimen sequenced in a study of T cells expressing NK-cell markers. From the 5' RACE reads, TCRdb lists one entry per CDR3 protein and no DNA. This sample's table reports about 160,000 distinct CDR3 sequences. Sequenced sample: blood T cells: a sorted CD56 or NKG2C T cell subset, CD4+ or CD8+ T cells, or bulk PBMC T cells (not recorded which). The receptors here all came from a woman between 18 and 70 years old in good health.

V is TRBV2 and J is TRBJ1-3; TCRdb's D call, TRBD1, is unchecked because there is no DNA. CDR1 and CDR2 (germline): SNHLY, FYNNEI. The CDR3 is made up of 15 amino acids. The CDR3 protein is CASSKDSRWGNTIYF.

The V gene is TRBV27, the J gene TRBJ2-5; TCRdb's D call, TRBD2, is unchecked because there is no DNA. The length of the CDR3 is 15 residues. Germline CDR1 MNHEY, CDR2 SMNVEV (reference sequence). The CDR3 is CASSVRLAGDQTQYF.

The CDR3 sequence is CASSPLAGGSSNEQFF. This chain links TRBV5-1 with TRBJ2-1; TCRdb lists TRBD2, though no DNA is available to test this call. The CDR3 extends over 16 amino acids. Germline loops: CDR1 SGHRS, CDR2 YFSETQ.

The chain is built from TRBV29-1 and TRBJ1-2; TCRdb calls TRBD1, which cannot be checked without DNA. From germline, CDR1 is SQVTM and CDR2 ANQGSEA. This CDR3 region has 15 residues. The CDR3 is CSVEGAALGVVGYTF.

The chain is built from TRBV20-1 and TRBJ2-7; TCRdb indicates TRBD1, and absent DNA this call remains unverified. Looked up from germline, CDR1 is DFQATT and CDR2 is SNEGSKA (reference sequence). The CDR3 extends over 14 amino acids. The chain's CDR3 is CSALPAGTVYEQYF.

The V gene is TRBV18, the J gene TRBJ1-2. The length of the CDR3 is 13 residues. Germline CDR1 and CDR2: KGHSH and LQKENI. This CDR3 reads CASSPRQVEGYTF.

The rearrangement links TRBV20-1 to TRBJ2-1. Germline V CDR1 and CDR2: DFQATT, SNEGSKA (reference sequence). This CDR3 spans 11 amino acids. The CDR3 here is CSALGFEEQFF.

Here the CDR3 reads CSANIGQGGSPLHF. The genes are TRBV20-1 and TRBJ1-6; TCRdb indicates TRBD1, and absent DNA this call remains unverified. CDR1 is DFQATT and CDR2 is SNEGSKA in the germline V gene (reference sequence). The CDR3 runs to 14 residues.

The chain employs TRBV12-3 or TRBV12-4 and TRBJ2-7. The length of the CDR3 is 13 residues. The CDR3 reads CASSRLQGYEQYF.

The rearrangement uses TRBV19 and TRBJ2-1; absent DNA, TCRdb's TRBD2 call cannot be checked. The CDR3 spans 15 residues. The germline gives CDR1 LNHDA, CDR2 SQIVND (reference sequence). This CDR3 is CASRRAGGPYNEQFF.

CDR3 residues: CASSRRTSGGNYRTGELFF. V usage is TRBV27 and J usage is TRBJ2-2; the D call from TCRdb, TRBD2, cannot be confirmed without DNA. This CDR3 has 19 amino acids. The germline V gene encodes CDR1 MNHEY and CDR2 SMNVEV (reference sequence).

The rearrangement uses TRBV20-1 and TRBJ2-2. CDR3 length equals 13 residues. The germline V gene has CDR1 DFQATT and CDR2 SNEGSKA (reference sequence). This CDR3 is CSARHLNTGELFF.

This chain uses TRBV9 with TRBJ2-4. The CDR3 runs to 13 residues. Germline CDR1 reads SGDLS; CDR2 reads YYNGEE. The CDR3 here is CASSVVWQNIQYF.

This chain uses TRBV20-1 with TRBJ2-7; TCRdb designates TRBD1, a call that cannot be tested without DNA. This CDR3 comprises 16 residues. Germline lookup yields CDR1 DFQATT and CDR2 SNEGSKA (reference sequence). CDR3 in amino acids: CSARGQGGTISYEQYF.

The CDR3 loop is CASSQVKDGELFF. The chain recombines TRBV4-2 with TRBJ2-2. Germline V lookup: CDR1 LGHNA, CDR2 YNFKEQ. The CDR3 totals 13 residues.

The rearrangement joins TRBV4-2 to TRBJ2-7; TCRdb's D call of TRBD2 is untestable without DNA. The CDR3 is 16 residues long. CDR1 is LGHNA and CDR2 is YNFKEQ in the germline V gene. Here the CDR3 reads CASSQDLAGGRYEQYF.

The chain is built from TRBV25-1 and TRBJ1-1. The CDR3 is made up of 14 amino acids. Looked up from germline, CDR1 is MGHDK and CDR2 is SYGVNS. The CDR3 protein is CASSPMAVNTEAFF.

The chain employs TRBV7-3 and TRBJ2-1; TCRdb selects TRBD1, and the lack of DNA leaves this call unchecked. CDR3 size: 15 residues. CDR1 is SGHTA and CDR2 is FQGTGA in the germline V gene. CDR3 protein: CASSLTRDRGYEQFF. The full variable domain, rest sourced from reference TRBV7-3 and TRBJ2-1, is GAGVSQTPSNKVTEKGKYVELRCDPISGHTALYWYRQSLGQGPEFLIYFQGTGAADDSGLPNDRFFAVRPEGSVSTLKIQRTERGDSAVYLCASSLTRDRGYEQFFGPGTRLTVL.

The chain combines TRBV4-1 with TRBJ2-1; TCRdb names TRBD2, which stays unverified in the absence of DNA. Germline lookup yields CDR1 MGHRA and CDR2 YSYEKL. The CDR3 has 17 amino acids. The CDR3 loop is CASSQVGRYSPVNEQFF.